The 21 T cell receptor beta chains given below trace back to one sample, sequenced in a study of blood T cell repertoires in COVID-19. Clones were sequenced by immunoSEQ multiplex PCR, and TCRdb holds only the in-frame ones, with some missing. Of approximately 190,000 clones in the sample, approximately 84% are singletons; the top ten hold roughly 4.6%. The sample was peripheral blood. Source of these receptors: a woman between 65 and 79 years old with active or convalescent COVID-19.

As regards this clone: One end of the junction fails to match germline, which may point to a read error. This chain connects TRBV5-1 to TRBJ2-7, with 9 bases that match TRBD2. The CDR3 has 15 residues. The germline CDR1 and CDR2 sequences are SGHRS and YFSETQ. CDR3 protein: CASSLSAGGSHEQYF. The CDR3 DNA is TGCGCCAGCAGCTTGTCAGCGGGAGGCTCCCACGAGCAGTACTTC.

The chain uses TRBV11-2 and TRBJ2-1; 9 bases align to TRBD2. This CDR3 has 15 residues. V was clipped by 3 bases and J by 6 bases; unmatched bases: 6. CDR1 is SGHAT, CDR2 FQNNGV, per germline. The CDR3, as DNA: TGTGCCAGCAGCTTTCGCGGGAGGGCCTTCAATGAGCAGTTCTTC. Translation gives CASSFRGRAFNEQFF. Based on the CDR3 plus reference TRBV11-2 and TRBJ2-1, the full variable domain is EAGVAQSPRYKIIEKRQSVAFWCNPISGHATLYWYQQILGQGPKLLIQFQNNGVVDDSQLPKDRFSAERLKGVDSTLKIQPAKLEDSAVYLCASSFRGRAFNEQFFGPGTRLTVL.

V and J are TRBV5-1 and TRBJ2-1, with 9 bases identical to TRBD1. The CDR3 runs 16 residues. CDR1 and CDR2 from the germline V gene are SGHRS and YFSETQ. Trimming at V came to 5 bases and at J to 6 bases, leaving 12 bases not matched to a gene. CDR3 residues: CASSSLTGQGSNEQFF. The CDR3 coding sequence is TGCGCCAGCAGTTCCCTGACGGGACAGGGAAGCAATGAGCAGTTCTTC.

The chain is built from TRBV2 and TRBJ1-3; 9 bases match TRBD1. Germline assignment: CDR1 SNHLY and CDR2 FYNNEI. The CDR3 runs to 14 residues. V lost 10 bases to trimming and J lost 4 bases; unmatched junction nucleotides: 8. The CDR3 sequence is CATRQGGDGNTIYF. The CDR3 DNA reads TGTGCCACCAGACAGGGGGGTGACGGAAACACCATATATTTT.

The V call is TRBV4-1, the J call TRBJ2-7, with TRBD2 matching 7 bases. V lost 3 bases and J lost 6; bases outside the gene matches: 8. This CDR3 is built from 14 residues. Germline-derived CDR1 and CDR2 are MGHRA and YSYEKL. The CDR3 protein is CASSHSGGRGEQYF. The CDR3 region has the DNA TGCGCCAGCAGCCATAGTGGCGGGAGAGGCGAGCAGTACTTC.

The chain has TRBV7-8 and TRBJ2-1, with 12 bases matching TRBD1. J lost 5 bases, V lost 5 bases, and 16 bases had no gene match. Germline values: CDR1 SGHVS, CDR2 FQNEAQ. The CDR3 spans 19 residues. The CDR3 DNA reads TGTGCCAGCAGCAAGGGTGGGGGACAGGGGGCGCGGCCTAACAATGAGCAGTTCTTC. This sequence encodes CASSKGGGQGARPNNEQFF.

The V call is TRBV5-1, the J call TRBJ2-1; 11 positions agree with TRBD2. The CDR3 is 17 amino acids. Trimming took 1 base from V and 4 from J; bases not matched to a gene: 7. Germline-derived CDR1 and CDR2 are SGHRS and YFSETQ. The CDR3: CASSLSSIAGGYNEQFF. CDR3 bases: TGCGCCAGCAGCTTGTCCTCTATAGCGGGAGGGTACAATGAGCAGTTCTTC.

The rearrangement uses TRBV10-1 and TRBJ2-1; 8 positions agree with TRBD2. The CDR3 contains 15 residues. V lost 5 bases to trimming and J lost 4 bases; unmatched junction nucleotides: 7. Germline CDR1 and CDR2: WNHNN and SYGVQD (reference sequence). The CDR3 spells CASSPREGLYNEQFF. The CDR3 DNA is TGCGCCAGCAGTCCCCGGGAGGGCCTATACAATGAGCAGTTCTTC.

This chain connects TRBV19 to TRBJ2-1; a weak D match, TRBD1 (5 bases). Trimming removed 3 bases at V and 9 bases at J, with 12 bases between. The length of the CDR3 is 13 residues. CDR1 and CDR2 from the germline V gene are LNHDA and SQIVND (reference sequence). The CDR3 DNA reads as TGTGCCAGTAGTATTCTCCCCCAGGGTGAGCAGTTCTTC. It translates to CASSILPQGEQFF.

The rearrangement joins TRBV7-9 to TRBJ2-5; D is unresolved. Germline CDR1 is SEHNR and CDR2 is FQNEAQ (reference sequence). CDR3 length: 13 amino acids. Trimming left V 3 bases short and J 4 bases short, with 9 bases between. CDR3 nucleotides: TGTGCCAGCAGCTTGAGGTGGCGAGAGACCCAGTACTTC. Amino acids: CASSLRWRETQYF.

This clone turned up a few times. The rearrangement uses TRBV18 and TRBJ2-7, with 16 bases identical to TRBD2. This CDR3 spans 20 amino acids. The V gene end was trimmed by 6 bases and the J gene end by 7 bases; junction bases not matched to a gene: 21. Germline assignment: CDR1 KGHSH and CDR2 LQKENI. In nucleotides, the CDR3 is TGTGCCAGCTCTCGACTGGGACTAGCGGGAGGGGCTAAAACCCCGGGGGAGCAGTACTTC. Protein sequence: CASSRLGLAGGAKTPGEQYF. Complete variable domain (other parts from reference TRBV18 and TRBJ2-7): NAGVMQNPRHLVRRRGQEARLRCSPMKGHSHVYWYRQLPEEGLKFMVYLQKENIIDESGMPKERFSAEFPKEGPSILRIQQVVRGDSAAYFCASSRLGLAGGAKTPGEQYFGPGTRLTVT.

This clone was counted only a few times. The rearrangement uses TRBV19 and TRBJ2-1; possible D gene TRBD2, 7 bases. The CDR3 spans 15 residues. Germline V gene sequence: CDR1 LNHDA, CDR2 SQIVND (reference sequence). The V end lost 5 bases, the J end lost 5 bases, and 16 bases lay between the germline ends. The CDR3 DNA sequence: TGTGCCAGTAGTCCCGTGAGGGGGAGGGACAATGAGCAGTTCTTC. It is translated as CASSPVRGRDNEQFF.

The chain's CDR3 is CASSLDRVADTQYF. The CDR3, as DNA: TGTGCCAGTAGTTTGGACAGGGTAGCAGATACGCAGTATTTT. The chain joins TRBV19 to TRBJ2-3; 8 nucleotides agree with TRBD1. The V gene's germline CDR1 is LNHDA and CDR2 SQIVND (reference sequence). J lost 4 bases, V lost 5 bases, and 5 bases had no gene match. This CDR3 region has 14 residues.

The chain couples TRBV5-8 to TRBJ1-4; D gene unclear. This CDR3 has 17 residues. Trimming shortened V by 3 bases and J by 3 bases, and 18 bases separated the two germline ends. Germline V gives CDR1 SGHTS, CDR2 YDEGEE. CDR3 nucleotides: TGTGCCAGCAGCTATCATTCCCCAACCGCGGCTAATGAAAAACTGTTTTTT. This gives the protein CASSYHSPTAANEKLFF.

The J gene is TRBJ2-3, the V gene TRBV3-1 (or the pseudogene TRBV3-2), with D perhaps TRBD1 (6 bases). The germline V gene has CDR1 LGHDT and CDR2 YNNKEL (reference sequence). V lost 4 bases and J lost 0, with 8 bases in between. CDR3 length equals 14 residues. In DNA form, the CDR3 reads TGTGCCAGCAGCCGGACAGCTAGCACAGATACGCAGTATTTT. Translated: CASSRTASTDTQYF.

V usage is TRBV12-5 and J usage is TRBJ2-7; TRBD2 is a possible D gene (5 bases). The CDR3 has 17 residues. The V gene's germline CDR1 is LGHNT and CDR2 FRNRAP. The V gene lost 0 bases and the J gene lost 5 bases, with 20 bases spanning the gap. CDR3 nucleotide sequence: TGTGCTAGTGGTTTGGTACCCTCCGAGGCAGATAGCGACGAGCAGTACTTC. This sequence encodes CASGLVPSEADSDEQYF.

The rearrangement uses TRBV18 and TRBJ1-6; possible D gene TRBD1, 6 bases. CDR3 size: 14 residues. The V and J ends lost 3 bases and 9 bases respectively, with 12 bases between them. Germline V gene data show CDR1 as KGHSH and CDR2 as LQKENI. CDR3 sequence: CASSPGRGFSPLHF. DNA for the CDR3: TGTGCCAGCTCACCCGGGAGGGGGTTTTCACCCCTCCACTTT.

The chain joins TRBV24-1 to TRBJ1-2; D is unclear. Trimming removed 0 bases at V and 6 bases at J, with 4 bases between. The germline V gene encodes CDR1 KGHDR and CDR2 SFDVKD. The CDR3 has 12 amino acids. CDR3 nucleotides: TGTGCCACCAGTGATTTGCGTGATGGCTACACCTTC. Translated: CATSDLRDGYTF.

CDR3 DNA: TGTGCCAGCAGCCAAGGAGCCTTAGATACGCAGTATTTT. Residues: CASSQGALDTQYF. The V gene is TRBV3-1 (or the pseudogene TRBV3-2), the J gene TRBJ2-3; D gene uncertain. V was pared by 1 base and J by 5 bases, with 7 bases between. The CDR3 is 13 amino acids. CDR1 is LGHDT, CDR2 YNNKEL, per germline (reference sequence).

The chain uses TRBV4-1 and TRBJ2-1; 14 bases agree with TRBD2. V was pared by 4 bases and J by 10 bases, with 15 bases of the junction left unmatched. This CDR3 spans 18 amino acids. The germline CDR1 and CDR2 sequences are MGHRA and YSYEKL. In DNA, the CDR3 is TGCGCCAGCAGCCCCCGACTAGCGGGAGGGCTTCTTCGGCGGGAGCAGTTCTTC. The encoded protein is CASSPRLAGGLLRREQFF.

This chain links TRBV28 with TRBJ2-3; 11 nucleotides match TRBD1. V shed 5 bases and J 5 bases; nucleotides not matched to a gene: 6. This CDR3 is built from 15 residues. Germline V gene sequence: CDR1 MDHEN, CDR2 SYDVKM. The chain's CDR3 is CASSPGGTGGDTQYF. Here the CDR3 DNA reads TGTGCCAGCAGTCCCGGGGGGACAGGGGGAGATACGCAGTATTTT.